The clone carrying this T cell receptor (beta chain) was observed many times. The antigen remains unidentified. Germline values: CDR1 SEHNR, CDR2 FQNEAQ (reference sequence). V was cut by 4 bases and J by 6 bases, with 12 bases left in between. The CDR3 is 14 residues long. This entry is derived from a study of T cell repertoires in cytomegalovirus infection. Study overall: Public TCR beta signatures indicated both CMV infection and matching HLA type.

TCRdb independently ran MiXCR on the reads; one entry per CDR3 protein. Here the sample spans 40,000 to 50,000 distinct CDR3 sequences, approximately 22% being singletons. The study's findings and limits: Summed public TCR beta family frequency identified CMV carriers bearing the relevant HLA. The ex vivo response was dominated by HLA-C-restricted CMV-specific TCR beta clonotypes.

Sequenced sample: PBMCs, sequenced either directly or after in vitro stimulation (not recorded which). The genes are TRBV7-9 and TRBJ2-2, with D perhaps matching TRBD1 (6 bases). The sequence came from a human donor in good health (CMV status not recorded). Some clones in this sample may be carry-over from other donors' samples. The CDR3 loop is CASSSGQFPGELFF. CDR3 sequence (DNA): TGTGCCAGCAGCTCCGGACAGTTTCCCGGGGAGCTGTTTTTT. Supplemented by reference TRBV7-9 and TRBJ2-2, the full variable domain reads DTGVSQNPRHKITKRGQNVTFRCDPISEHNRLYWYRQTLGQGPEFLTYFQNEAQLEKSRLLSDRFSAERPKGSFSTLEIQRTEQGDSAMYLCASSSGQFPGELFFGEGSRLTVL.